This T cell receptor (beta chain) is from a study of CD8+CD57+ T cells in acquired aplastic anemia. On the study more broadly: Isolated CD4+ and CD8+ cells, once sorted, yielded DNA averaging around 3.3 ug. Healthy donor CD4+ cell samples had a mean of about 10.8 million reads. Whole-study findings and limits: Roughly 31 CD8+ CDR3 sequences were shared between patients and controls.

Germline V CDR1 and CDR2: MNHEY, SVGEGT. The CDR3 runs 17 residues. Germline trimming cut 1 base from V and 0 bases from J; bases unmatched to any gene: 7. The TCR beta profiling, which covered VDJ combination and CDR3 sequence, was carried out using genomic DNA as the template. TCRdb called the reads again in MiXCR, with one record for every CDR3 protein. The repertoire consists of about 130,000 distinct CDR3 sequences, with 48% occurring once and the leading ten covering around 2.3%. This clonotype was detected many times. Its specificity is unknown. Input material: sorted CD4+, CD8+, or CD8+CD57+ T cells (not recorded which) from PBMCs. The chain combines TRBV6-2 or TRBV6-3 with TRBJ2-3; 7 bases are a match to TRBD2. This receptor was obtained from a human donor in good health, serving as a control. CDR3 amino acids: CASSYYSGGGSTDTQYF. In DNA form, the CDR3 reads TGTGCCAGCAGTTACTACTCCGGCGGGGGAAGCACAGATACGCAGTATTTT.